The 8 T cell receptor beta chains below were found in one sample sequenced in a study of blood T cell repertoires in COVID-19. The assay was immunoSEQ multiplex PCR, and TCRdb's table has in-frame clones only and misses some. This table has tens of thousands of clones, around 78% appearing once. The material sequenced was peripheral blood. These receptors originate from a human donor in a cohort sampled during active COVID-19.

This clone was observed a handful of times. DNA for the CDR3: TGTGCCGGACAGGGAACTGTTTGGGACGAAGCTTTCTTT. It yields the protein CAGQGTVWDEAFF. V gene TRBV2 combines with J gene TRBJ1-1; 8 bases align to TRBD1. V was pared by 11 bases and J by 8 bases, with 13 bases of the junction left unmatched. Germline V CDR1 and CDR2: SNHLY, FYNNEI. The CDR3 contains 13 residues.

The V call is TRBV3-1 (or the pseudogene TRBV3-2), the J call TRBJ1-3; 7 bases are shared with TRBD1. The ends lost 4 bases at V and 5 bases at J; junction bases unmatched: 8. The germline V gene has CDR1 LGHDT and CDR2 YNNKEL (reference sequence). The CDR3 spans 15 residues. The CDR3 sequence: CASSLTGTARNTIYF. The CDR3 bases are TGTGCCAGCAGCCTTACCGGGACAGCAAGAAACACCATATATTTT.

The rearrangement links TRBV7-2 to TRBJ2-1; possible D gene TRBD1, 7 bases. Germline-derived CDR1 and CDR2 are SGHTA and FQGNSA. The CDR3 runs to 15 residues. V was clipped by 5 bases and J by 5 bases, with 16 bases between them. The CDR3 here is CASSPRGQGDNEQFF. In DNA, the CDR3 is TGTGCCAGCAGCCCACGGGGGCAGGGGGACAATGAGCAGTTCTTC.

This chain connects TRBV5-6 to TRBJ2-1, with D perhaps TRBD2 (6 bases). CDR1 SGHDT and CDR2 YYEEEE come from the germline V gene. The CDR3 sequence is 15 residues long. V lost 4 bases to trimming and J lost 0 bases, with 11 bases between them. The DNA of the CDR3 is TGTGCCAGCAGCCGGGGGTTGAGCTCCTACAATGAGCAGTTCTTC. Its translation: CASSRGLSSYNEQFF.

This chain connects TRBV7-2 to TRBJ1-4, with 10 bases fitting TRBD1. Trimming removed 4 bases from V and 7 bases from J; junction bases left unmatched: 6. Germline V gives CDR1 SGHTA, CDR2 FQGNSA. This CDR3 has 15 amino acids. The CDR3: CASSSDRGSGEKLFF. In DNA, the CDR3 is TGTGCCAGCAGCTCGGACAGGGGGTCAGGTGAAAAACTGTTTTTT.

This clone is termed medium-sized. The chain employs TRBV5-4 and TRBJ2-7; 10 bases map to TRBD1. With V trimmed by 0 bases and J by 6 bases, 6 bases remained unmatched. The CDR3 spans 15 residues. The germline V gene has CDR1 SGHNT and CDR2 YYREEE (reference sequence). The CDR3 DNA reads as TGTGCCAGCAGCTTGGTCCGGGACAGGGGTCGCGAGCAGTACTTC. It specifies CASSLVRDRGREQYF.

This clone was detected only once. V is TRBV6-4 and J is TRBJ2-1; 9 bases match TRBD2. The V gene end was trimmed by 4 bases and the J gene end by 8 bases; junction bases not matched to a gene: 9. Germline CDR1 MRHNA, CDR2 SNTAGT. This CDR3 contains 15 residues. The CDR3 bases are TGTGCCAGCAGTGGGGGACTAGCTAGTTCGGATGAGCAGTTCTTC. Its protein product is CASSGGLASSDEQFF.

This chain links TRBV7-9 with TRBJ1-5, with 9 nucleotides matching TRBD1. Germline V gives CDR1 SEHNR, CDR2 FQNEAQ (reference sequence). Trimming took 2 bases from V and 0 from J; bases not matched to a gene: 5. The CDR3 is 17 amino acids. CDR3 bases: TGTGCCAGCAGCTTAAGAAGGACAGGGGATAGCAATCAGCCCCAGCATTTT. As protein: CASSLRRTGDSNQPQHF.